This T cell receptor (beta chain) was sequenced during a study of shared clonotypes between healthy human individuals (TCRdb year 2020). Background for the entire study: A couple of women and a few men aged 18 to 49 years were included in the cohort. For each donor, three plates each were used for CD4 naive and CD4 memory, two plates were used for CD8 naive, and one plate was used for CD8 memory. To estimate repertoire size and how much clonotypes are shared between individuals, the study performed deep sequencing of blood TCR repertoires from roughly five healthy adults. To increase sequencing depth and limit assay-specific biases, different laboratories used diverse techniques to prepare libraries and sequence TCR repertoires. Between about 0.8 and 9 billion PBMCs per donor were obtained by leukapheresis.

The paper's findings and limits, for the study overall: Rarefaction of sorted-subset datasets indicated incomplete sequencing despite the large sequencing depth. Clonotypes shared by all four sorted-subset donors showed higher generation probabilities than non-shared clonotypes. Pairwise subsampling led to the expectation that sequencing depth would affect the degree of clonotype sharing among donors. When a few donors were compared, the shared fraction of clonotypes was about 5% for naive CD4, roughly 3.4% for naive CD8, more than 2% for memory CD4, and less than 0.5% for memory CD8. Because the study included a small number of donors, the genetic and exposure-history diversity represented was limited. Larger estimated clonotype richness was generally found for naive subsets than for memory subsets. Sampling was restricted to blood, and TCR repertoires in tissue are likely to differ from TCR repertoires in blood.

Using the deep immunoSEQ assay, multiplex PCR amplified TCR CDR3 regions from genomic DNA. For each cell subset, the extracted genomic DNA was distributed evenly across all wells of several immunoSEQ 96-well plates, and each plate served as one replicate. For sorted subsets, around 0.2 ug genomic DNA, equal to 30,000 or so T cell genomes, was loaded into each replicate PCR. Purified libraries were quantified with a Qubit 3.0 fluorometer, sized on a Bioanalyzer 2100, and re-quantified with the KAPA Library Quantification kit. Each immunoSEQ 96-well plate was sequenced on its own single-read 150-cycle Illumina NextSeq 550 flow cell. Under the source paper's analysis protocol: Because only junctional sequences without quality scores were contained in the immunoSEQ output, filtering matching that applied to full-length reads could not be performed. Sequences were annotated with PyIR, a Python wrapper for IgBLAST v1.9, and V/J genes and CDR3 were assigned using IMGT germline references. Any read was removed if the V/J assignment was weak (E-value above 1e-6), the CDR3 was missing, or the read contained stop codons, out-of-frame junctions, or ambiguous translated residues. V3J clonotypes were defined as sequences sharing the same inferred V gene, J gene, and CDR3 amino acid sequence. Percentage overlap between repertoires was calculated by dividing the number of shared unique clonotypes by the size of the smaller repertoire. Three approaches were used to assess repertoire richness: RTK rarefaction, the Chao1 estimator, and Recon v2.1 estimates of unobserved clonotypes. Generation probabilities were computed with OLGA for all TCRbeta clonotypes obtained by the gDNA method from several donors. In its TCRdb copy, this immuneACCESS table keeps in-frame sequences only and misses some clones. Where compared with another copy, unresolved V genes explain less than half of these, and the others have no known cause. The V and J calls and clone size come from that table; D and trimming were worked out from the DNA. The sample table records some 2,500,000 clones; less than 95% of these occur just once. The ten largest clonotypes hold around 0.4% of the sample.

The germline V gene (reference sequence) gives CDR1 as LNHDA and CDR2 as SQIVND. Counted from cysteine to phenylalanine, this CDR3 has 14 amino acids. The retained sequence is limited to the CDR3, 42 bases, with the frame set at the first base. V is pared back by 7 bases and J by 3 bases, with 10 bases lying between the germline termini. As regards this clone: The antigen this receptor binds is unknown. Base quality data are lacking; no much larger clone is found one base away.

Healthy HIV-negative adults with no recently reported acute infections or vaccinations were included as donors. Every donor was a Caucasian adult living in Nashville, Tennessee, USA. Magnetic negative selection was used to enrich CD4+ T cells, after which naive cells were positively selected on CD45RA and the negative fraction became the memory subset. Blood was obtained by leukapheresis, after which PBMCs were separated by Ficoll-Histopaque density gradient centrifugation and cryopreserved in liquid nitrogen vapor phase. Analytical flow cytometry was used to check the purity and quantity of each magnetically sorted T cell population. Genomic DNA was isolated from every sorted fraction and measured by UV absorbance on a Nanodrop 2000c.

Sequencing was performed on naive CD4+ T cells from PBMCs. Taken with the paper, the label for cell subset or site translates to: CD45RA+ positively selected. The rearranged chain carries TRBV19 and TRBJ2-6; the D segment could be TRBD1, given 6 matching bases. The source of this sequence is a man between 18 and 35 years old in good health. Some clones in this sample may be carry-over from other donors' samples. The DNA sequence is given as TGTGCCAGTACTCAGGGGTATGGGGCCAACGTCCTGACTTTC. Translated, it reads CASTQGYGANVLTF. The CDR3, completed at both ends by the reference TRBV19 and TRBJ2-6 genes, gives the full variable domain DGGITQSPKYLFRKEGQNVTLSCEQNLNHDAMYWYRQDPGQGLRLIYYSQIVNDFQKGDIAEGYSVSREKKESFPLTVTSAQKNPTAFYLCASTQGYGANVLTFGAGSRLTVL.